These 23 T cell receptor beta chains were sequenced from one sample in a study of T cell repertoires in cytomegalovirus infection. The antigens these receptors bind are not known. TCRdb re-analysed the reads in MiXCR, keeping a single row per CDR3 protein. The top ten clones hold over 13% of a sample with around 900,000 distinct CDR3 sequences, about a third of them seen once. Sequenced here: cultured CD8+ T cells from PBMCs, sampled from culture after CMV antigen stimulation. The receptor set was obtained from a human donor in good health (CMV status not recorded). Some clones in this sample may be carry-over from other donors' samples.

This clonotype came up a few times. The chain carries TRBV7-3 and TRBJ2-1, with a tentative D call TRBD2 (5 bases). V was cut by 1 base and J by 6 bases, with 19 bases left in between. The CDR3 extends over 17 amino acids. CDR1 and CDR2 (germline): SGHTA, FQGTGA. CDR3 loop: CASSLNPQGRDTNEQFF. The CDR3 region has the DNA TGTGCCAGCAGCTTAAACCCCCAAGGGAGAGACACCAATGAGCAGTTCTTC.

The gene calls are TRBV7-8 and TRBJ2-1; D is perhaps TRBD2 (8 bases). This CDR3 comprises 15 residues. CDR1 is SGHVS and CDR2 is FQNEAQ in the germline V gene. Trimming shortened V by 8 bases and J by 4 bases, and 18 bases separated the two germline ends. CDR3 amino acids: CASYEGAGGYNEQFF. CDR3 bases: TGTGCCAGCTACGAGGGGGCGGGGGGTTACAATGAGCAGTTCTTC. The whole variable domain, remainder taken from reference TRBV7-8 and TRBJ2-1, is GAGVSQSPRYKVAKRGQDVALRCDPISGHVSLFWYQQALGQGPEFLTYFQNEAQLDKSGLPSDRFFAERPEGSVSTLKIQRTQQEDSAVYLCASYEGAGGYNEQFFGPGTRLTVL.

The chain carries TRBV4-3 and TRBJ1-5; TRBD1 agrees at 9 bases. CDR1 and CDR2 (germline): LGHNA, YSLEER. V trimming: 4 bases; J trimming: 6 bases; junction bases outside the gene matches: 7. CDR3 length: 15 residues. The CDR3, as DNA: TGCGCCAGCAGCCTTTTCCGGGACAGGGTTCAGCCCCAGCATTTT. Its protein is CASSLFRDRVQPQHF.

The chain carries TRBV27 and TRBJ1-2, with D possibly matching TRBD1 (5 bases). V was pared by 2 bases and J by 4 bases, with 14 bases between. The CDR3 covers 15 residues. From germline, CDR1 is MNHEY and CDR2 SMNVEV (reference sequence). This CDR3 is CASSLARGGVYGYTF. The CDR3, as DNA: TGTGCCAGCAGTTTAGCCCGTGGGGGGGTCTATGGCTACACCTTC.

This clonotype appeared a few times. The CDR3 DNA reads TGTGCCAGCAGCTTGGCAGGTTGGGAGCAGTACTTC. This sequence encodes CASSLAGWEQYF. This chain joins TRBV7-6 and TRBJ2-7; D call uncertain. Looked up from germline, CDR1 is SGHVS and CDR2 is FNYEAQ. V was shortened by 3 bases and J by 7 bases, with 10 bases between the two germline ends. This CDR3 region has 12 residues.

J is TRBJ2-7 and V is TRBV20-1; TRBD2 agrees at 8 bases. From germline, CDR1 is DFQATT and CDR2 SNEGSKA (reference sequence). After removal of 1 base from V and 3 bases from J, the junction contained 8 bases not matched to a gene. The CDR3 length is 15 residues. DNA of the CDR3: TGCAGTGCTAGAGTCCCTACTAGCGGAGTCTACGAGCAGTACGTC. It codes for CSARVPTSGVYEQYV.

This clonotype was found many times. The chain has TRBV10-3 and TRBJ1-6, with D unclear. CDR3 length equals 16 residues. Germline V gene sequence: CDR1 ENHRY, CDR2 SYGVKD. V shed 0 bases and J shed 3 bases, with 9 bases lying between them. The CDR3: CAISESRTLYNSPLHF. CDR3 DNA sequence: TGTGCCATCAGTGAGTCCCGAACACTCTATAATTCACCCCTCCACTTT.

V usage is TRBV12-3 or TRBV12-4 and J usage is TRBJ1-2, with D possibly being TRBD1 (6 bases). V gave up 5 bases and J gave up 3 bases, with 16 bases separating them. There are 15 residues in the CDR3. CDR3 bases: TGTGCCAGCAGTCCCGAGGCCAGGGGCTACTATGGCTACACCTTC. It is translated as CASSPEARGYYGYTF.

This clonotype was seen repeatedly, ten times or more. V usage is TRBV12-3 or TRBV12-4 and J usage is TRBJ2-1, with D possibly TRBD2 on 7 matching bases. Deletions cut 3 bases from V and 5 bases from J, with 11 bases between. The CDR3 loop spans 14 amino acids. The CDR3 here is CASSFGGGDNEQFF. Written as DNA, the CDR3 is TGTGCCAGCAGTTTCGGAGGGGGGGACAATGAGCAGTTCTTC.

The table lists this clonotype with a few counts. The chain has TRBV27 and TRBJ2-4; D call uncertain. Trimming removed 0 bases at V and 0 bases at J, with 6 bases between. This CDR3 has 15 amino acids. Per germline, CDR1 MNHEY and CDR2 SMNVEV (reference sequence). The CDR3 DNA follows: TGTGCCAGCAGTTTATCGATCGGAGCCAAAAACATTCAGTACTTC. Its protein product is CASSLSIGAKNIQYF.

This clonotype was seen only a few times. The rearrangement joins TRBV4-1 to TRBJ2-7, with D perhaps TRBD1 (5 bases). V lost 1 base to trimming and J lost 0 bases, with 10 bases between them. This CDR3 is 15 amino acids long. The V gene's germline CDR1 is MGHRA and CDR2 YSYEKL. The CDR3 bases are TGCGCCAGCAGCCAAGTCGCAGGGCACTCCTACGAGCAGTACTTC. Its protein is CASSQVAGHSYEQYF.

This chain uses TRBV7-9 with TRBJ2-2; tentative D call: TRBD2 (5 bases). Germline V gene lookup returns CDR1 SEHNR and CDR2 FQNEAQ (reference sequence). Trimming cost V 5 bases and J 2 bases, with 9 bases left between them. The CDR3 is 14 amino acids. The CDR3 DNA is TGTGCCAGCAGCATACGGGGTAACACCGGGGAGCTGTTTTTT. Translating it yields CASSIRGNTGELFF.

This clonotype was recorded many times. In DNA, the CDR3 is TGTGCCAGCAGTTTAAGGGGAAACAATCAGCCCCAGCATTTT. Translating gives CASSLRGNNQPQHF. The chain uses TRBV27 and TRBJ1-5, with D possibly being TRBD1 (5 bases). The CDR3 is 14 residues long. Looked up from germline, CDR1 is MNHEY and CDR2 is SMNVEV (reference sequence). V was pared by 2 bases and J by 3 bases, with 8 bases between.

This chain uses TRBV28 with TRBJ2-3; TRBD1 agrees at 10 bases. The CDR3 spans 15 residues. V shed 4 bases and J 6 bases; nucleotides not matched to a gene: 7. Germline lookup yields CDR1 MDHEN and CDR2 SYDVKM. The CDR3 DNA sequence: TGTGCCAGCAGTTCCCGGGACAGGGGCCTGGATACGCAGTATTTT. Residues: CASSSRDRGLDTQYF. Looking up the rest from reference TRBV28 and TRBJ2-3 gives the full variable domain: DVKVTQSSRYLVKRTGEKVFLECVQDMDHENMFWYRQDPGLGLRLIYFSYDVKMKEKGDIPEGYSVSREKKERFSLILESASTNQTSMYLCASSSRDRGLDTQYFGPGTRLTVL.

This clonotype was picked up a small number of times. The rearrangement uses TRBV7-9 and TRBJ2-3; D is unresolved. The germline V gene has CDR1 SEHNR and CDR2 FQNEAQ (reference sequence). The CDR3 contains 13 residues. V was cut by 5 bases and J by 4 bases, with 10 bases left in between. The CDR3, as DNA: TGTGCCAGCAGCAGATTGGTGGCAGATACGCAGTATTTT. It specifies CASSRLVADTQYF.

This clonotype was seen just once. The CDR3 sequence: CASSQRRGRSTGELFF. The CDR3, as DNA: TGTGCCAGCAGCCAAAGGAGGGGGCGCAGCACCGGGGAGCTGTTTTTT. The chain couples TRBV6-2 or TRBV6-3 to TRBJ2-2; D possibly corresponds to TRBD1 (7 bases). The CDR3 totals 16 residues. Germline CDR1 is MNHEY and CDR2 is SVGEGT. V was cut by 6 bases and J by 4 bases, with 18 bases left in between.

Ten or more counts support this clonotype. The CDR3: CASSLAQINQPQHF. In DNA form, the CDR3 reads TGTGCCAGCAGCTTAGCACAGATCAATCAGCCCCAGCATTTT. The J gene is TRBJ1-5, the V gene TRBV7-8; no definite D call. Germline V gene data show CDR1 as SGHVS and CDR2 as FQNEAQ. The CDR3 consists of 14 residues. V was trimmed by 0 bases and J by 3 bases, leaving 6 bases between them. Filled out from reference TRBV7-8 and TRBJ1-5, the complete variable domain reads GAGVSQSPRYKVAKRGQDVALRCDPISGHVSLFWYQQALGQGPEFLTYFQNEAQLDKSGLPSDRFFAERPEGSVSTLKIQRTQQEDSAVYLCASSLAQINQPQHFGDGTRLSIL.

This sequence joins TRBV28 and TRBJ1-1; D unclear. Per germline, CDR1 MDHEN and CDR2 SYDVKM. V shed 9 bases and J shed 3 bases, with 8 bases lying between them. The CDR3 runs to 11 residues. CDR3 in DNA: TGTGCCAGTGTAAGGGACACTGAAGCTTTCTTT. This gives the protein CASVRDTEAFF.

The chain uses TRBV20-1 and TRBJ2-7; maybe TRBD2 (5 bases). Trimming cost V 6 bases and J 1 base, with 13 bases left between them. This CDR3 is 13 amino acids long. The V gene's germline CDR1 is DFQATT and CDR2 SNEGSKA (reference sequence). CDR3 in amino acids: CSARRPRSYEQYV. The CDR3, as DNA: TGCAGTGCCCGGAGGCCTAGGTCCTACGAGCAGTACGTC.

As regards this clonotype: The junction departs from germline at one end; a sequencing error may be responsible. CDR3 bases: TGTACCAGTAGCTGGACCGGATGGAGCAATCAGCCCCAGCATTTT. Translating it yields CTSSWTGWSNQPQHF. The V gene is TRBV19, the J gene TRBJ1-5, with no clear D. This CDR3 spans 15 amino acids. Germline CDR1 is LNHDA and CDR2 is SQIVND (reference sequence).

A word on this clonotype: Just one base apart from a much larger clone, this may be a read error. This chain uses TRBV7-6 with TRBJ2-7; maybe TRBD1 (5 bases). Germline V gene sequence: CDR1 SGHVS, CDR2 FNYEAQ. The CDR3 extends over 15 amino acids. Written as DNA, the CDR3 is TGTACCAGCAGCTTAGGGGCAGGACAAGACTACGAGCAGTACTTC. It codes for CTSSLGAGQDYEQYF.

The J gene is TRBJ2-5, the V gene TRBV27, with no clear D. The CDR3 length is 16 residues. V was trimmed by 6 bases and J by 5 bases, leaving 22 bases between them. Germline CDR1 and CDR2: MNHEY and SMNVEV (reference sequence). The CDR3 loop is CASSSQKAKAYETQYF. The CDR3 DNA sequence: TGTGCCAGCAGCTCCCAAAAAGCCAAGGCTTATGAGACCCAGTACTTC.

This clonotype was found many times. This sequence joins TRBV11-1 and TRBJ1-1, with D possibly being TRBD1 (5 bases). The CDR3 contains 14 residues. CDR1 is SGHAT, CDR2 FQDESV, per germline (reference sequence). V lost 1 base and J lost 2, with 8 bases in between. The CDR3 DNA sequence: TGTGCCAGCAGCTTAGAACAGGAAAACACTGAAGCTTTCTTT. Protein sequence: CASSLEQENTEAFF.